A selection of T cell receptor beta chains follows, all from one sample in a study of blood T cells in healthy people across ages. TCRdb re-analysed the 5' RACE reads in MiXCR, keeping a single row per CDR3 protein. The data hold 600,000 or so distinct CDR3 sequences, with approximately 30% observed a single time. Sequenced input: blood. The receptors shown here come from a woman aged 80 or older in good health. CDR3s include the opening cysteine and the closing phenylalanine or tryptophan. A D gene is named only where the DNA matches it firmly. Part of the rows lack a size; the others show once, few, many or a class for expanded clones.

>TRBJ2-7|TRBD2|many|TRBV11-2
TGTGCCAGCAGCTTAGGACTAGCGGGGAAGGACGAGCAGTACTTC
CASSLGLAGKDEQYF
>TRBJ1-2|.|.|TRBV12-3/TRBV12-4
TGTGCCAGCAGTCCTTACGAGTATGGCTACACCTTC
CASSPYEYGYTF
>TRBJ2-3|.|.|TRBV7-2
TGTGCCAGCAGCTTAGGCCCCGAAACAGATACGCAGTATTTT
CASSLGPETDTQYF
>TRBJ2-7|.|many|TRBV28
TGTGCCAGCAGACAAGGGCAGGGGGGACGGGGGGAGCAGTACTTC
CASRQGQGGRGEQYF
>TRBJ1-4|TRBD1|few|TRBV15
TGTGCCACCAGCAGGACCGACAGGGTGAATGAAAAACTGTTTTTT
CATSRTDRVNEKLFF
>TRBJ1-1|.|few|TRBV7-6
TGTGCCAGCAGTTCACAAACTTGGACAGCACAGAACACTGAAGCTTTCTTT
CASSSQTWTAQNTEAFF
>TRBJ2-1|.|many|TRBV6-2/TRBV6-3
TGTGCCAGCGCGCGATCTGGTTGGACCAGCTCCTACAATGAGCAGTTCTTC
CASARSGWTSSYNEQFF
>TRBJ1-5|.|many|TRBV9
TGTGCCAGCAGCGTATCTTCCTTCACCAATCAGCCCCAGCATTTT
CASSVSSFTNQPQHF
>TRBJ1-1|TRBD1|many|TRBV9
TGTGCCAGCAGCCTCAGACAGGGGGCCACTGAAGCTTTCTTT
CASSLRQGATEAFF
>TRBJ2-1|TRBD1|many|TRBV29-1
TGCAGCCTGGGGGCCGGGACAGAGTACAATGAGCAGTTCTTC
CSLGAGTEYNEQFF
>TRBJ1-5|.|few|TRBV6-6
TGTGCCGTCGCCGAGGGTCGGAGCAATCAGCCCCAGCATTTT
CAVAEGRSNQPQHF
>TRBJ1-1|.|few|TRBV7-3
TGTGCCAGCGGCCCGACCGGGGAGGGCCACACTGAAGCTTTCTTT
CASGPTGEGHTEAFF
>TRBJ1-6|.|.|TRBV5-5
TGTGCCAGCAGACTCGCAGCGGGAAATTCACCCCTCCACTTT
CASRLAAGNSPLHF
>TRBJ2-3|TRBD1|.|TRBV11-2
TGTGCCAGCAGCTTTCGACAGGGACCACGCACAGATACGCAGTATTTT
CASSFRQGPRTDTQYF
>TRBJ1-2|.|.|TRBV15
TGTGCCACCAGCAGAGTTCGCCAGAACAATGGCTACACCTTC
CATSRVRQNNGYTF
>TRBJ2-4|.|many|TRBV6-6
TGTGCCACCTCGCCGAGAAACATTCAGTACTTC
CATSPRNIQYF
>TRBJ2-3|.|.|TRBV18
TGTGTCAGCTCACCTCCGAGCACAGATACGCAGTATTTT
CVSSPPSTDTQYF
>TRBJ1-2|TRBD1|many|TRBV7-2
TGTGCCAGCAGCTTAGGAGGACAGGGGGCGAATTATGGCTACACCTTC
CASSLGGQGANYGYTF
>TRBJ2-7|TRBD2|many|TRBV28
TGTGCCAGCAGTTCCAATTTCCCGGGACTAGCGGGGGGCCACAAGTACTTC
CASSSNFPGLAGGHKYF